This TCR beta chain was observed in a study of regulatory T cells in long-lasting Graves disease. Time point given: newly diagnosed GD, antithyroid drugs for less than 3 months. PBMCs provided the RNA from which the TCR library was made. The patients included were those that came from an endocrinology department in Xi'an, China. Building of the TCR beta libraries involved iRepertoire HTBI primers and Arm-PCR of CDR3 regions. MiXCR, applied by TCRdb to the multiplex PCR reads, yields one record per CDR3 protein. The repertoire consists of 600,000 to 650,000 distinct CDR3 sequences, with about 15% occurring once and the leading ten covering 15% to 20%. Per the germline V gene, CDR1 is LNHNV and CDR2 is YYDKDF (reference sequence). V shed 3 bases, J shed 5 bases, and the junction held 5 bases outside the gene matches. The CDR3 is 14 amino acids. This clonotype was detected ten times or more. This sample also appeared in a second study, on T cells in Graves' hyperthyroidism and ophthalmopathy. That source adds: Patients aged 18 to 65 with hyperthyroidism were newly diagnosed, with duration under 2 months. RT-PCR in the first round (using the HTBI primer set) targeted the TCR CDR3.

This TCR derives from a woman aged 25 to 39 with Graves disease. Sequencing used peripheral blood mononuclear cells (PBMCs), obtained at new diagnosis, from a patient treated with antithyroid drugs. The chain couples TRBV15 to TRBJ2-7, with 9 bases aligning to TRBD1. The CDR3 loop is CATSRDRGGDEQYF. CDR3 nucleotides: TGTGCCACCAGCAGGGACAGGGGAGGTGACGAGCAGTACTTC.